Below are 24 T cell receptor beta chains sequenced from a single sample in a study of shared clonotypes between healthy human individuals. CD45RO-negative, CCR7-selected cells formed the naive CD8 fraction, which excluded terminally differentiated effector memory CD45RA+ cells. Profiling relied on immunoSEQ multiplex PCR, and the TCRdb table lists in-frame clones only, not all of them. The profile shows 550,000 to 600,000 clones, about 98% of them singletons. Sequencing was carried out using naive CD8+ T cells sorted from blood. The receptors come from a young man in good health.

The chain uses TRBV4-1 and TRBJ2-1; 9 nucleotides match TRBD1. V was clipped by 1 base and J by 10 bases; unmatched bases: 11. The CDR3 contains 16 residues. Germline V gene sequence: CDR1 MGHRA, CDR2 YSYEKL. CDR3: CASSQGTGQGLGEQFF. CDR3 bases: TGCGCCAGCAGCCAAGGGACCGGACAGGGGCTAGGGGAGCAGTTCTTC.

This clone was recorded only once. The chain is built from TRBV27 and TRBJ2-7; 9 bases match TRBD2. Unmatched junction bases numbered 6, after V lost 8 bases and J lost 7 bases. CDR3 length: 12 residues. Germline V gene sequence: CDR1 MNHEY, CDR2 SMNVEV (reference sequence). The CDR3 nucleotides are TGTGCCAGCGGGACTAGCAGCCGAGAGCAGTACTTC. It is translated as CASGTSSREQYF.

The CDR3: CASSGLGEVELFF. CDR3 nucleotide sequence: TGCGCCAGCAGCGGTTTAGGGGAGGTGGAGCTGTTTTTT. V usage is TRBV4-1 and J usage is TRBJ2-2; perhaps TRBD2 as D (6 bases). The germline gives CDR1 MGHRA, CDR2 YSYEKL. Trimming took 5 bases from V and 10 from J, leaving 14 bases between them. The CDR3 is made up of 13 amino acids.

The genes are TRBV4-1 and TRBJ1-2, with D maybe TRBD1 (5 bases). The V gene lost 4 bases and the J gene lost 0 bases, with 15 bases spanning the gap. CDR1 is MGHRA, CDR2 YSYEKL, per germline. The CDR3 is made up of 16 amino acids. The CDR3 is CASSPPRGPSNYGYTF. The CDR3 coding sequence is TGCGCCAGCAGCCCTCCCCGGGGACCCTCTAACTATGGCTACACCTTC.

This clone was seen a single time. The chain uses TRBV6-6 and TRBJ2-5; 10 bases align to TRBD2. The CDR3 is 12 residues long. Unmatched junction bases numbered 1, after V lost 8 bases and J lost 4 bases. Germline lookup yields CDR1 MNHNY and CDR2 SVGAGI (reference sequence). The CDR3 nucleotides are TGTGCCAGCTTAGCGGGAGGAGAGACCCAGTACTTC. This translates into CASLAGGETQYF.

As DNA, the CDR3 is TGTGCCAGCAGCCCAATGGGGGCCGAGGTGGATATCTATGAGCAGTTCTTC. Its translation: CASSPMGAEVDIYEQFF. The rearrangement links TRBV7-9 to TRBJ2-1; a weak D match, TRBD1 (6 bases). The CDR3 runs to 17 residues. The V end was cut by 5 bases, the J end by 8 bases, with 25 bases between. Germline V gene data show CDR1 as SEHNR and CDR2 as FQNEAQ (reference sequence).

The CDR3 is CASSPYTGELFF. CDR3 coding DNA: TGTGCCAGCAGCCCCTACACCGGGGAGCTGTTTTTT. This chain joins TRBV7-9 and TRBJ2-2, with unresolved D. The germline gives CDR1 SEHNR, CDR2 FQNEAQ (reference sequence). Between the trimmed V and J ends, which lost 5 bases and 3 bases, there was a span of 4 bases. The CDR3 is 12 residues long.

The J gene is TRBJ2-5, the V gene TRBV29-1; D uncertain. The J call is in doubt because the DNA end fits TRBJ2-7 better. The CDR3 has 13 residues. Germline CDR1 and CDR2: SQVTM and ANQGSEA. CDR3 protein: CSVFWALASEQYF. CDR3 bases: TGCAGCGTGTTTTGGGCATTAGCATCCGAGCAGTACTTC.

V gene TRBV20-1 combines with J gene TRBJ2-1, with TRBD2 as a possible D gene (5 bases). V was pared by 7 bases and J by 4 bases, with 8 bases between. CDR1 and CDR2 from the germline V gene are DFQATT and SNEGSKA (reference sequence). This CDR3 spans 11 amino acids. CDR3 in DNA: TGCAGTGTCGGACTGTACAATGAGCAGTTCTTC. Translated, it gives CSVGLYNEQFF.

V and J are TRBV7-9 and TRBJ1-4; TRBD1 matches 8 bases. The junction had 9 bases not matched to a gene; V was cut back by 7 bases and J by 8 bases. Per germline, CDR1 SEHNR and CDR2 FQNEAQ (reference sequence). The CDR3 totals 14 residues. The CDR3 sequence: CASTSGQGWEKLFF. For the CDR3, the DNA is TGTGCCAGCACCAGCGGACAGGGATGGGAAAAACTGTTTTTT. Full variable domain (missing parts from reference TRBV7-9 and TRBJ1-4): DTGVSQNPRHKITKRGQNVTFRCDPISEHNRLYWYRQTLGQGPEFLTYFQNEAQLEKSRLLSDRFSAERPKGSFSTLEIQRTEQGDSAMYLCASTSGQGWEKLFFGSGTQLSVL.

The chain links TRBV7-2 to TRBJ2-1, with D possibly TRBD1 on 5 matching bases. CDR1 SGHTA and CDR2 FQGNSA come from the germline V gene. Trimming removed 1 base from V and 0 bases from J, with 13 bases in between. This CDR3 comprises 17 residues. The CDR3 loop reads CASSLGPGHSSYNEQFF. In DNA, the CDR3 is TGTGCCAGCAGCTTAGGCCCAGGACACAGCTCCTACAATGAGCAGTTCTTC.

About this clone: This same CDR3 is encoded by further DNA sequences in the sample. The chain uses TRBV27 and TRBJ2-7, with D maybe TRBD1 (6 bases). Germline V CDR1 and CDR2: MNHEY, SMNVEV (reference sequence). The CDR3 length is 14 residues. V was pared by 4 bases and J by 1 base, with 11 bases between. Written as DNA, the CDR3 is TGTGCCAGCAGTTCCTACAGGGAATCCTACGAGCAGTACTTC. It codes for CASSSYRESYEQYF.

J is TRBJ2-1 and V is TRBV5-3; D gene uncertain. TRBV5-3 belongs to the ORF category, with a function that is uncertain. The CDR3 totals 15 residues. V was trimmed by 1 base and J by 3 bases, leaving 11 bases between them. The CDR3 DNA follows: TGTGCCAGAAGCTTGCGGTGGGCAGGCTACAATGAGCAGTTCTTC. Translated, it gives CARSLRWAGYNEQFF.

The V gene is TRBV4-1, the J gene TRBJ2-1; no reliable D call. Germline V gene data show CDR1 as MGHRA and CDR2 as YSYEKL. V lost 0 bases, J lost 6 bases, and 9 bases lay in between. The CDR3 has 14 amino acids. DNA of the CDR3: TGCGCCAGCAGCCAAGAATCCTGGAGCAATGAGCAGTTCTTC. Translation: CASSQESWSNEQFF.

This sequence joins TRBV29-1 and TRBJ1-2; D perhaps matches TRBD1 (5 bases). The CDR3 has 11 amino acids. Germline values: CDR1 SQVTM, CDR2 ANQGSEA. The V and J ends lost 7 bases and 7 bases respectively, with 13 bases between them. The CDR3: CSAPSRGGYTF. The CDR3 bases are TGCAGCGCCCCTTCGAGGGGTGGCTACACCTTC. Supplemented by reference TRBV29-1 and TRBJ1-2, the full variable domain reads SAVISQKPSRDICQRGTSLTIQCQVDSQVTMMFWYRQQPGQSLTLIATANQGSEATYESGFVIDKFPISRPNLTFSTLTVSNMSPEDSSIYLCSAPSRGGYTFGSGTRLTVV.

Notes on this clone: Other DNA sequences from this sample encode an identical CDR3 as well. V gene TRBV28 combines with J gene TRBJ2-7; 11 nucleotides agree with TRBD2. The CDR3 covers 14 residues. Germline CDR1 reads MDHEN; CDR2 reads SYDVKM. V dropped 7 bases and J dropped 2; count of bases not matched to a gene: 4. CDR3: CASNGLAGTYEQYF. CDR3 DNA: TGTGCCAGCAACGGACTAGCGGGTACCTACGAGCAGTACTTC.

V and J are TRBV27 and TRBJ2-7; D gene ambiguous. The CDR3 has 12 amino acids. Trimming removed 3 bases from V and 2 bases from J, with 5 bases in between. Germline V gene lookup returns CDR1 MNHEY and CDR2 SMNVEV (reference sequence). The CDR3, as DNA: TGTGCCAGCAGTTTTAATACCTACGAGCAGTACTTC. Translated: CASSFNTYEQYF.

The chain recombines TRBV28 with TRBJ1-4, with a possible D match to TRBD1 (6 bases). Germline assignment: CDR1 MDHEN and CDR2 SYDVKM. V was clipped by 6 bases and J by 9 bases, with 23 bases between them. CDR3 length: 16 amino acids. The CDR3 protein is CASSSGTLGGWQKLFF. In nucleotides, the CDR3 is TGTGCCAGCAGCTCCGGGACATTGGGTGGCTGGCAAAAACTGTTTTTT. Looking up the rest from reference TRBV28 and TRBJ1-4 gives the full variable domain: DVKVTQSSRYLVKRTGEKVFLECVQDMDHENMFWYRQDPGLGLRLIYFSYDVKMKEKGDIPEGYSVSREKKERFSLILESASTNQTSMYLCASSSGTLGGWQKLFFGSGTQLSVL.

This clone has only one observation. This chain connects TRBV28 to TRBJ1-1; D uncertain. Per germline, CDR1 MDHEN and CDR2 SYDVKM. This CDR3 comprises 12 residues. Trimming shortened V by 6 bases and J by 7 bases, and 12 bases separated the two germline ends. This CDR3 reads CASSSRPVEAFF. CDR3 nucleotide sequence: TGTGCCAGCAGCAGTAGACCCGTTGAAGCTTTCTTT. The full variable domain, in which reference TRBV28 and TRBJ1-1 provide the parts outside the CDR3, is DVKVTQSSRYLVKRTGEKVFLECVQDMDHENMFWYRQDPGLGLRLIYFSYDVKMKEKGDIPEGYSVSREKKERFSLILESASTNQTSMYLCASSSRPVEAFFGQGTRLTVV.

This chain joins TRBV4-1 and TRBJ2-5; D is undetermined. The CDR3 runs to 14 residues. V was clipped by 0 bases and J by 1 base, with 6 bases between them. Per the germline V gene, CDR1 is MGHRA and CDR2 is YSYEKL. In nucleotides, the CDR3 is TGCGCCAGCAGCCAAGACAGGCTCCAAGAGACCCAGTACTTC. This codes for CASSQDRLQETQYF.

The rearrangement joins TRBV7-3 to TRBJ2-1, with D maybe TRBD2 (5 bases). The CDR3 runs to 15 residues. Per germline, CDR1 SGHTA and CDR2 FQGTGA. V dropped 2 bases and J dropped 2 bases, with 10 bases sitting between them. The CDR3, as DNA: TGTGCCAGCAGCTTAGAATTCGGGGCCTACAATGAGCAGTTCTTC. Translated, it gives CASSLEFGAYNEQFF. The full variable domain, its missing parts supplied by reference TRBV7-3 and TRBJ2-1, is GAGVSQTPSNKVTEKGKYVELRCDPISGHTALYWYRQSLGQGPEFLIYFQGTGAADDSGLPNDRFFAVRPEGSVSTLKIQRTERGDSAVYLCASSLEFGAYNEQFFGPGTRLTVL.

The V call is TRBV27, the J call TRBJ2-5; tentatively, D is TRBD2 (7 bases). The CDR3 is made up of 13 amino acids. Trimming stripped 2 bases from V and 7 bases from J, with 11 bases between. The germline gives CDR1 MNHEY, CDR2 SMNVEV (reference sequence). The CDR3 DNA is TGTGCCAGCAGTTTAGGGGGCGGGGGGACCCAGTACTTC. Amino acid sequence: CASSLGGGGTQYF.

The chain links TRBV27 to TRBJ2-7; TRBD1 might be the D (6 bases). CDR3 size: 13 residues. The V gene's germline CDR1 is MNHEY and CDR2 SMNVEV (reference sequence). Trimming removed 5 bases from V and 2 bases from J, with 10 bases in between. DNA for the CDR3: TGTGCCAGCAGTGTGGACAGAGCCTACGAGCAGTACTTC. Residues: CASSVDRAYEQYF.

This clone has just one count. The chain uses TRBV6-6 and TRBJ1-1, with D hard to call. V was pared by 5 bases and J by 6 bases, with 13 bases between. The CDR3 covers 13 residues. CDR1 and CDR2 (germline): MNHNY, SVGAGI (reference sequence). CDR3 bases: TGTGCCAGCAGTGATAGGGTTCCTGCTGAAGCTTTCTTT. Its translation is CASSDRVPAEAFF.